The clone carrying this TCR beta chain was picked up a small number of times. The antigen is undetermined. Each sample had at least 6.5 million PBMCs isolated. A second PCR of roughly 7 to 11 cycles used a sample-barcoded 5' primer and a J-beta primer mix. MiXCR was run by TCRdb on the 5' RACE reads, yielding one entry per CDR3 protein. The profile covers 790,000 or so distinct CDR3 sequences, with more than 35% appearing a single time and roughly 20% taken by the ten largest. The source of the sample is a study of blood T cells in healthy people across ages. V was shortened by 0 bases and J by 2 bases, with 14 bases between the two germline ends. This CDR3 spans 16 amino acids. Germline V CDR1 and CDR2: DFQATT, SNEGSKA (reference sequence). Broader study findings: For the donors, CMV status was unknown and possibly confounded expanded clonotype changes. The study could not conclusively compare naive and antigen-experienced cells, given its unsorted PBMCs.

Sequencing was performed on blood. This chain connects TRBV20-1 to TRBJ2-1; D is possibly TRBD1 (6 bases). This TCR came from a man aged 80 or over in good health. CDR3 region: CSARDRLDSAYNEQFF. The CDR3 DNA sequence: TGCAGTGCTAGAGATCGGCTGGACAGCGCCTACAATGAGCAGTTCTTC.